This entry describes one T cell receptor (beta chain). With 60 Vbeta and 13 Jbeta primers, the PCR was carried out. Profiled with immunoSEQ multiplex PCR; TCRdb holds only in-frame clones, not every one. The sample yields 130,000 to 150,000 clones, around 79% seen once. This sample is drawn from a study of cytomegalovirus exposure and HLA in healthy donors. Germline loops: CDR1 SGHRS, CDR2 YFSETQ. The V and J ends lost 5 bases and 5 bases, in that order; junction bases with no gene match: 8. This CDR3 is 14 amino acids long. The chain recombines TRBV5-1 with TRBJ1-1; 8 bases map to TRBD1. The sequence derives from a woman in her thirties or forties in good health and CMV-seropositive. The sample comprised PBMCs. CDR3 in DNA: TGCGCCAGCAGGCAGGGGGCGTTTTGGACTGAAGCTTTCTTT. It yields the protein CASRQGAFWTEAFF.